The present entry profiles one T cell receptor (beta chain) with its context. The data are from a study of CD8 T cells in ankylosing spondylitis. TCRdb called the 5' RACE reads again in MiXCR, with one record for every CDR3 protein. The sample carries approximately 220,000 distinct CDR3 sequences, 20% to 30% recorded once. V lost 3 bases and J lost 1, with 9 bases in between. The CDR3 is 13 amino acids. The V gene's germline CDR1 is DFQATT and CDR2 SNEGSKA (reference sequence). The clonotype was recovered from a male donor with ankylosing spondylitis or in good health (not recorded which). This rearrangement joins TRBV20-1 to TRBJ1-2, with D possibly being TRBD1 (5 bases). Sequencing was performed on blood, either unsorted or a sorted T cell fraction (not recorded which). DNA for the CDR3: TGCAGTGCTAGTGAACAGGTTAACTATGGCTACACCTTC. It codes for CSASEQVNYGYTF.